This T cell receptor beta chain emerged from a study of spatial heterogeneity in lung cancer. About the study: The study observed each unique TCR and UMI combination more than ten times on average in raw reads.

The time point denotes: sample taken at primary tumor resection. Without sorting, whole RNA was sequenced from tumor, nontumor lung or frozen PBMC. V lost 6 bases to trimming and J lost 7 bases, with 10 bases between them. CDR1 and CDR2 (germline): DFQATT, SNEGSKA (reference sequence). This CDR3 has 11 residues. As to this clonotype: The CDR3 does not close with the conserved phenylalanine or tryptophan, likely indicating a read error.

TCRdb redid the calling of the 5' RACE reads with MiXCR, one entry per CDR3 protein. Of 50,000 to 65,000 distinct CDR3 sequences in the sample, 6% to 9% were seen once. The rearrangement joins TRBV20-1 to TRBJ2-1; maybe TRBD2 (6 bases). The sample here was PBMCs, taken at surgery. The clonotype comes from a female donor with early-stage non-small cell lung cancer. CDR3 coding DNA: TGCAGTGCCGCGGGGCGGAATGAGCAGTTCTCC. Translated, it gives CSAAGRNEQFS.